The source of this TCR beta chain is a study of cytomegalovirus exposure and HLA in healthy donors. Both 60 Vbeta primers and 13 Jbeta primers went into the PCR. Sequencing was performed with immunoSEQ multiplex PCR; in TCRdb, only in-frame clones are kept and a portion is missing. The table has around 100,000 clones, 65% to 80% seen once. Trimming took 4 bases from V and 0 from J, leaving 25 bases between them. This CDR3 comprises 19 residues. The germline V gene encodes CDR1 SGDLS and CDR2 YYNGEE. Sequencing was carried out using PBMCs. The source is a woman younger than 30 in good health and CMV-seropositive. The chain is built from TRBV9 and TRBJ1-1; no firm D call. The CDR3 reads CASSPSGGSSWWMNTEAFF. DNA for the CDR3: TGTGCCAGCAGCCCCTCGGGTGGTAGCAGTTGGTGGATGAACACTGAAGCTTTCTTT.